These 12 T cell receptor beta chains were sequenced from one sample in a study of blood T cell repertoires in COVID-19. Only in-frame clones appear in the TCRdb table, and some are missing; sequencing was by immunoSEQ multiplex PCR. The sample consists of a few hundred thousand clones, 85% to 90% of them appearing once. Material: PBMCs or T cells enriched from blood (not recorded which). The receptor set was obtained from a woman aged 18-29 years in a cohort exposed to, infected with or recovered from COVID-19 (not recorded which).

The CDR3 reads CASTPAFSYEQYF. The CDR3 DNA follows: TGTGCCAGCACCCCCGCGTTCTCCTACGAGCAGTACTTC. The chain carries TRBV2 and TRBJ2-7, with unresolved D. The length of the CDR3 is 13 residues. Trimming shortened V by 7 bases and J by 0 bases, and 10 bases separated the two germline ends. Germline lookup yields CDR1 SNHLY and CDR2 FYNNEI.

For the CDR3, the DNA is TGTGCCAGCAGCTTAATAAGAGCGGGAGATACAGATACGCAGTATTTT. This sequence encodes CASSLIRAGDTDTQYF. The rearrangement uses TRBV7-9 and TRBJ2-3, with 8 bases aligning to TRBD2. This CDR3 comprises 16 residues. Trimming cost V 2 bases and J 3 bases; bases outside gene matches: 7. CDR1 SEHNR and CDR2 FQNEAQ come from the germline V gene (reference sequence).

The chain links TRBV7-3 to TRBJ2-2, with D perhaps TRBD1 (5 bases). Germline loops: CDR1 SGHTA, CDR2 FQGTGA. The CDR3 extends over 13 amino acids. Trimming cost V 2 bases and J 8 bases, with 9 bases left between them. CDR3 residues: CASSLDRGGELFF. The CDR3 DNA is TGTGCCAGCAGCTTAGACAGAGGAGGGGAGCTGTTTTTT.

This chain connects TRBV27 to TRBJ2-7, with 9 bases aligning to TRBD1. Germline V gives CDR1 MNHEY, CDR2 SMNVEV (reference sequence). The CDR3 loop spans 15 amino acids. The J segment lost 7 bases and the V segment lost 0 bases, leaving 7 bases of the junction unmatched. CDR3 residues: CASSLSIQGAWEQYF. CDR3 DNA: TGTGCCAGCAGTTTATCGATACAGGGGGCTTGGGAGCAGTACTTC.

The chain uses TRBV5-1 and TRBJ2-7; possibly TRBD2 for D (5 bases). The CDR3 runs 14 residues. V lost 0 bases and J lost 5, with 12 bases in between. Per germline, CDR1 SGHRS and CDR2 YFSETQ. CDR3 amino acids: CASSLGGQMNEQYF. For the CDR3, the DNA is TGCGCCAGCAGCTTGGGAGGGCAGATGAACGAGCAGTACTTC.

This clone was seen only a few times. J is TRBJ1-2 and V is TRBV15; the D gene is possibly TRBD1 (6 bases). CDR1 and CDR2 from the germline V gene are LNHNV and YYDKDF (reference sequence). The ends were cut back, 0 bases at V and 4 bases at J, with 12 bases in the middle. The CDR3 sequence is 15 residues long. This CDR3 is CATSRDLGAIYGYTF. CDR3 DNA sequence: TGTGCCACCAGCAGAGATCTGGGGGCCATCTATGGCTACACCTTC. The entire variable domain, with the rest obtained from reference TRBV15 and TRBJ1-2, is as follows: DAMVIQNPRYQVTQFGKPVTLSCSQTLNHNVMYWYQQKSSQAPKLLFHYYDKDFNNEADTPDNFQSRRPNTSFCFLDIRSPGLGDTAMYLCATSRDLGAIYGYTFGSGTRLTVV.

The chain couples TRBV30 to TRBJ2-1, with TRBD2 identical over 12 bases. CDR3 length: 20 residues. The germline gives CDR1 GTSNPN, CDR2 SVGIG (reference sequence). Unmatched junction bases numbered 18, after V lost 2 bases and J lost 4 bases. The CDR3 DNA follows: TGTGCCTGGAGTTCGATTTACCTAGCGGGAGGGAGTCTTGCTTACAATGAGCAGTTCTTC. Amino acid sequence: CAWSSIYLAGGSLAYNEQFF.

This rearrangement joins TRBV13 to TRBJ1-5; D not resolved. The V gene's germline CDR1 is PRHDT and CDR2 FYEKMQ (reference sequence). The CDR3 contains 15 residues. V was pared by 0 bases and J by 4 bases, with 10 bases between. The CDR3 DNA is TGTGCCAGCAGCTTAGGGGCAGACTATAATCAGCCCCAGCATTTT. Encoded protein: CASSLGADYNQPQHF.

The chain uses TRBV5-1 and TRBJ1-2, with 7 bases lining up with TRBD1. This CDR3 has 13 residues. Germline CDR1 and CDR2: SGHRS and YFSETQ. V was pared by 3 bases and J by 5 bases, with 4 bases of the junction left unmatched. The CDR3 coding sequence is TGCGCCAGCAGCTCCGAGACAGGGTATGGCTACACCTTC. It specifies CASSSETGYGYTF.

The CDR3 DNA reads as TGTGCCAGCAGTGAAGCGCTTCGGGACCAGTACTTC. Its protein product is CASSEALRDQYF. This chain connects TRBV2 to TRBJ2-5; the D gene is possibly TRBD2 (5 bases). The germline CDR1 and CDR2 sequences are SNHLY and FYNNEI. Trimming left V 0 bases short and J 10 bases short, with 9 bases between. The CDR3 runs to 12 residues.

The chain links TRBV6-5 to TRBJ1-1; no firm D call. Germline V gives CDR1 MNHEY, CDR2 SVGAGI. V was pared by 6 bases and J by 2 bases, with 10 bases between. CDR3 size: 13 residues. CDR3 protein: CASSQGGNTEAFF. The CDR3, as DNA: TGTGCCAGCAGCCAAGGCGGCAACACTGAAGCTTTCTTT.

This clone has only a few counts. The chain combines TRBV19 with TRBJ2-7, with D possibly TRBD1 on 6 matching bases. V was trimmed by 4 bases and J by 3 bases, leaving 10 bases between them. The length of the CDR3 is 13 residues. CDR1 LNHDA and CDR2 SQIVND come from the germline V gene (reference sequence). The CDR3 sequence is CASSRDINYEQYF. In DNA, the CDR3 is TGTGCCAGTAGTAGGGACATCAACTACGAGCAGTACTTC.